This entry concerns a single T cell receptor beta chain. This sample was taken from a study of blood T cell repertoires in COVID-19. Study context: T cells, B-cell-depleted T cells, or PBMCs provided the cDNA or gDNA that served as material.

The germline gives CDR1 MGHDK, CDR2 SYGVNS. This CDR3 has 14 amino acids. The V and J ends lost 6 bases and 2 bases respectively, with 14 bases between them. Sequencing was performed with immunoSEQ multiplex PCR; in TCRdb, only in-frame clones are kept and a portion is missing. The sample has 100,000 to 120,000 clones, roughly 85% seen once. The sequence was obtained from a woman aged 55-69 years with COVID-19, enrolled during active disease. The chain has TRBV25-1 and TRBJ2-7, with D perhaps TRBD1 (6 bases). The sequencing sample was made of peripheral blood. CDR3 coding DNA: TGTGCCAGCAGGGGGGCCGGCAGTGCCTACGAGCAGTACTTC. Translation gives CASRGAGSAYEQYF.